This note documents a single T cell receptor (beta chain) sequence. Its target is not known. One junction end disagrees with the germline gene, perhaps due to a read error. The CDR3 loop spans 15 amino acids. Per the germline V gene, CDR1 is KGHSH and CDR2 is LQKENI. The entry originates in a study of T cells in Graves' hyperthyroidism and ophthalmopathy. Findings and caveats of the study: By a 13 V-J model, ophthalmopathy was set apart from stable hyperthyroidism.

Template material for amplifying TCR beta CDR3 regions consisted of RNA transcripts. During a first-round RT-PCR of the TCR CDR3, the HTBI primer set was used. TCRdb re-derived calls from the multiplex PCR reads in MiXCR, one entry per CDR3 protein. The data hold roughly 500,000 distinct CDR3 sequences, with approximately 15% observed a single time. Sample: blood. The source of this sequence is a woman aged 30 to 39 with Graves' hyperthyroidism that later progressed to Graves' ophthalmopathy. This sequence joins TRBV18 and TRBJ2-7; D is ambiguous. CDR3 loop: CASSPRAQRTYEQCF. For the CDR3, the DNA is TGTGCCAGCTCACCAAGGGCACAGCGAACCTACGAGCAGTGCTTC.